The 16 T cell receptor beta chains below all came from one sample that was sequenced in a study of T-cell memory formation after mild COVID-19. In TCRdb, the 5' RACE reads were re-called with MiXCR into one record per CDR3 protein. The sample lists 200,000 to 300,000 distinct CDR3 sequences; over 8.5% were seen once. Sample: PBMCs or a T cell subset sorted from them (not recorded which). The origin of the receptors is a man aged 18-30 years who had mild COVID-19 (a few samples of this study predate the infection). Cell type and time point are not known.

The CDR3 reads CASSRLGASPYNEQFF. The CDR3 nucleotides are TGTGCCAGTAGTAGGCTCGGAGCGAGCCCCTACAATGAGCAGTTCTTC. The chain links TRBV19 to TRBJ2-1; no clear D. The V and J ends lost 4 bases and 2 bases respectively, with 15 bases between them. The CDR3 has 16 amino acids. Germline CDR1 is LNHDA and CDR2 is SQIVND (reference sequence). Based on the CDR3 plus reference TRBV19 and TRBJ2-1, the full variable domain is DGGITQSPKYLFRKEGQNVTLSCEQNLNHDAMYWYRQDPGQGLRLIYYSQIVNDFQKGDIAEGYSVSREKKESFPLTVTSAQKNPTAFYLCASSRLGASPYNEQFFGPGTRLTVL.

The V gene is TRBV11-2, the J gene TRBJ2-5, with D perhaps given as TRBD1 or TRBD2 (6 bases each). Germline V CDR1 and CDR2: SGHAT, FQNNGV. CDR3 length: 13 residues. V lost 6 bases and J 2 bases, leaving 10 bases between the germline ends. The chain's CDR3 is CASSTGAQETQYF. The CDR3 DNA sequence: TGTGCCAGCAGTACGGGGGCGCAAGAGACCCAGTACTTC.

This clonotype came up many times. The chain has TRBV7-8 and TRBJ2-3; D not resolved. Germline V gene data show CDR1 as SGHVS and CDR2 as FQNEAQ. V was cut by 5 bases and J by 4 bases, with 13 bases left in between. The CDR3 extends over 14 amino acids. The CDR3 nucleotides read TGTGCCAGCAGCCTTCGTGCCGGGTCAGATACGCAGTATTTT. This encodes CASSLRAGSDTQYF.

The chain links TRBV20-1 to TRBJ1-2; 8 bases agree with TRBD1. The germline CDR1 and CDR2 sequences are DFQATT and SNEGSKA (reference sequence). The CDR3 is 14 amino acids. The V segment lost 3 bases and the J segment 4 bases; nucleotides outside the gene matches: 7. CDR3 nucleotides: TGCAGTGCTAGTCAGGGGGCGCCTCCCTATGGCTACACCTTC. Residues: CSASQGAPPYGYTF.

This clonotype was detected many times. The chain joins TRBV27 to TRBJ1-5; tentatively, D is TRBD1 (5 bases). The CDR3 has 13 amino acids. Per the germline V gene, CDR1 is MNHEY and CDR2 is SMNVEV (reference sequence). V was cut by 8 bases and J by 1 base, with 9 bases left in between. The CDR3 DNA follows: TGTGCCAGCGTCGGGGCCAGCAATCAGCCCCAGCATTTT. Protein product: CASVGASNQPQHF.

This clonotype was found a few times. The chain is built from TRBV14 and TRBJ2-7; weak D call: TRBD1 (6 bases). Germline V gives CDR1 SGHDN, CDR2 FVKESK. Trimming shortened V by 4 bases and J by 3 bases, and 13 bases separated the two germline ends. This CDR3 is built from 14 residues. The CDR3 nucleotides are TGTGCCAGCAGCCTCCTCGGGACATACTACGAGCAGTACTTC. Amino acid sequence: CASSLLGTYYEQYF.

This clonotype was found a few times. V is TRBV29-1 and J is TRBJ2-2; D uncertain. With 4 bases removed from V and 4 bases from J, the gap between germline ends came to 16 bases. CDR3 length: 15 amino acids. The germline V gene has CDR1 SQVTM and CDR2 ANQGSEA. The CDR3: CSVVYGPHLTGELFF. The CDR3, as DNA: TGCAGCGTTGTGTACGGACCCCATCTCACCGGGGAGCTGTTTTTT.

The chain uses TRBV9 and TRBJ2-3; D might be TRBD1 (6 bases). CDR1 is SGDLS and CDR2 is YYNGEE in the germline V gene. The CDR3 sequence is 16 residues long. Trimming stripped 4 bases from V and 4 bases from J, with 19 bases between. In nucleotides, the CDR3 is TGTGCCAGCAGCAGGAAACAGGGAGAGTACGCAGATACGCAGTATTTT. This sequence encodes CASSRKQGEYADTQYF.

The genes are TRBV20-1 and TRBJ2-7; possibly TRBD2 for D (6 bases). V was cut by 0 bases and J by 3 bases, with 15 bases left in between. The CDR3 spans 15 residues. In germline, CDR1 is DFQATT, CDR2 SNEGSKA (reference sequence). CDR3 nucleotide sequence: TGCAGTGCTAGAGATGGAGGGCGGAGCGGCTACGAGCAGTACTTC. It codes for CSARDGGRSGYEQYF.

The chain employs TRBV20-1 and TRBJ1-1, with D hard to call. Germline CDR1 and CDR2: DFQATT and SNEGSKA (reference sequence). With 5 bases removed from V and 1 base from J, the gap between germline ends came to 8 bases. The CDR3 length is 12 residues. The CDR3: CSASDGNTEAFF. CDR3 coding DNA: TGCAGTGCTTCGGACGGGAACACTGAAGCTTTCTTT.

A few counts support this clonotype. V is TRBV10-3 and J is TRBJ2-1; TRBD1 aligns across 7 bases. The CDR3 runs 15 residues. After removal of 0 bases from V and 6 bases from J, the junction contained 5 bases not matched to a gene. The germline V gene encodes CDR1 ENHRY and CDR2 SYGVKD. CDR3 amino acids: CAISESRAGGNEQFF. As DNA, the CDR3 is TGTGCCATCAGTGAGTCGCGAGCAGGGGGCAATGAGCAGTTCTTC.

This chain links TRBV6-5 with TRBJ1-5; D gene ambiguous. This CDR3 is built from 13 residues. CDR1 MNHEY and CDR2 SVGAGI come from the germline V gene. Trimming stripped 7 bases from V and 2 bases from J, with 9 bases between. The CDR3: CASTPPGNQPQHF. CDR3 nucleotides: TGTGCCAGCACCCCGCCAGGCAATCAGCCCCAGCATTTT.

The sample holds many counts of this clonotype. V usage is TRBV5-1 and J usage is TRBJ2-1; the D gene is possibly TRBD1 (6 bases). The CDR3 is 15 residues long. Per the germline V gene, CDR1 is SGHRS and CDR2 is YFSETQ. V lost 2 bases and J lost 3, with 12 bases in between. CDR3 residues: CASSFAGQYYNEQFF. CDR3 nucleotide sequence: TGCGCCAGCAGCTTTGCAGGACAGTACTACAATGAGCAGTTCTTC.

The chain carries TRBV4-2 and TRBJ1-1; a possible D gene is TRBD1 (5 bases). The V end lost 0 bases, the J end lost 1 base, and 9 bases lay between the germline ends. Per the germline V gene, CDR1 is LGHNA and CDR2 is YNFKEQ. The CDR3 spans 15 residues. In DNA, the CDR3 is TGTGCCAGCAGCCAAGAGTGGGGGTCGAACACTGAAGCTTTCTTT. It is translated as CASSQEWGSNTEAFF.

This clonotype has just a few counts. The rearrangement uses TRBV7-9 and TRBJ1-1; D might be TRBD1 (5 bases). Trimming left V 3 bases short and J 7 bases short, with 12 bases between. The CDR3 consists of 13 residues. Germline CDR1 and CDR2: SEHNR and FQNEAQ (reference sequence). The CDR3 DNA reads as TGTGCCAGCAGCTTGGGGTGGGGCGGTGAAGCTTTCTTT. As protein: CASSLGWGGEAFF.

The chain is built from TRBV5-6 and TRBJ2-7, with a weak D call TRBD2 (5 bases). CDR1 is SGHDT and CDR2 is YYEEEE in the germline V gene. V was pared by 3 bases and J by 0 bases, with 16 bases between. This CDR3 region has 16 residues. In nucleotides, the CDR3 is TGTGCCAGCAGCTCCTCAGACTGGGAGAGCTCCTACGAGCAGTACTTC. Protein product: CASSSSDWESSYEQYF. The full variable domain, with the rest looked up from reference TRBV5-6 and TRBJ2-7, is DAGVTQSPTHLIKTRGQQVTLRCSPKSGHDTVSWYQQALGQGPQFIFQYYEEEERQRGNFPDRFSGHQFPNYSSELNVNALLLGDSALYLCASSSSDWESSYEQYFGPGTRLTVT.